This T cell receptor beta chain came from a study of T cell clonality in common variable immunodeficiency (dated by TCRdb to between 2014 and 2016). Study-wide conclusions, independent of this receptor: Increased TCRbeta clonality was found in CVID subjects compared with healthy controls (t-test p = 0.018), with the increase being most characteristic of about a third of subjects. Correlations between repertoire features and clinical complications were limited by patient heterogeneity within the CVID cohort. Despite equal DNA input, controls averaged approximately 84,000 unique sequences per sample versus 30,000 to 40,000 in CVID samples. CVID TCRbeta sequences reportedly showed fewer deletions and N-nucleotide insertions and lacked highly modified clones with 13 or more V deletions. The authors noted that sequencing repertoires of T cell subpopulations would be needed to clarify what caused the increased clonality in CVID. CVID subjects shared fewer TCRbeta clones with each other than healthy controls did (p < 0.0001).

For sequencing input, CVID and control samples contributed equivalent amounts of genomic DNA. For every sample, a 60 bp segment covering the rearranged TCRbeta CDR3 region was amplified and then sequenced. The immunoSEQ assay, a bias-corrected multiplex PCR with high-throughput sequencing, was employed for TCRbeta amplification. Per the source publication's procedure: Each unique nucleotide sequence was treated as a clone and annotated with V, D and J genes, copy number and frequency. Sequences were labeled productive if in frame, and non-productive if out of frame or containing stop codons. Clonality was calculated from Shannon's entropy as previously described. The predicted amino acid sequences of productive clones were used to derive the mean CDR3 Kyte-Doolittle hydropathy. Hierarchical clustering of scaled V gene usage was performed with the R hclust function using Manhattan distance and complete linkage. Sharing of clones by CDR3 amino acid sequence was evaluated through resampling of 12 repertoires per group over 100 rounds. The repertoires were screened for over 60 published EBV-specific TCRbeta sequences and roughly 240 published CMV-specific TCRbeta sequences. A couple of CVID samples that yielded fewer than 10,000 sequences were excluded from the analysis, so 40 to 50 CVID repertoires were retained. TCRdb took over this immuneACCESS table, retaining in-frame rearrangements with V and J assigned. Such tables are incomplete; in checked studies, under half of the missing clones stem from an unresolved V gene, and the remainder is unexplained. Clonal size and the V and J genes are those of that table, whereas D and trimming came from the DNA. This sample includes 15,000 to 25,000 clones, and none of them was observed just once. The leading ten clones occupy 20% to 25% of the sample.

Standard criteria were used to diagnose CVID, namely serum IgG, IgA and/or IgM reduced below the normal range together with specific antibody deficiency. A total of 44 subjects (15 female and 30 or so male; age range roughly 8 to 65 years, mean age approximately 40) were included in the CVID group. Both CVID patients and healthy controls were predominantly of Caucasian heritage. Replacement immunoglobulin therapy had been administered to all CVID subjects for at least one year at the time of study participation. At blood collection, none of the CVID subjects was ill or on immunomodulatory or immunosuppressive medication. Heparinized peripheral whole blood samples of roughly 5 to 8 ml were obtained from each donor. Genomic DNA from adults with common variable immune deficiency (CVID) and from healthy adult controls was used to sequence TCRbeta CDR3 repertoires. Diluted blood was subjected to density centrifugation over Hypaque 1077 or Ficoll-Paque for isolation of peripheral blood mononuclear cells. Unsorted mononuclear cells served as the source of genomic DNA, which was extracted either by Qiagen column purification or by a centrifugation-based method.

The germline V gene (reference sequence) sets CDR1 to LNHDA and CDR2 to SQIVND. The junction carries 14 bases between V and J, which are trimmed by 4 bases and 1 base respectively. Measured from the cysteine to the phenylalanine, the CDR3 is 15 residues long. Sequencing covers 36 bases of the CDR3, shown here with the frame starting at base 1. This clone was observed a handful of times. The clone's antigen remains unknown. From the germline J gene comes the end of the CDR3, since the read stops 3 residues before it. This clonotype originated in a human donor with common variable immunodeficiency. The rearrangement joined TRBV19 to TRBJ2-7; possibly the D gene is TRBD1, per 6 matching bases. Sequences were obtained from peripheral blood mononuclear cells. The CDR3 bases that were read are TGTGCCAGTAGTAAAGGGACAAGGCTATCCTACGAG. Its coded protein is CASSKGTRLSYE. From start to end, the CDR3 is CASSKGTRLSYEQYF.